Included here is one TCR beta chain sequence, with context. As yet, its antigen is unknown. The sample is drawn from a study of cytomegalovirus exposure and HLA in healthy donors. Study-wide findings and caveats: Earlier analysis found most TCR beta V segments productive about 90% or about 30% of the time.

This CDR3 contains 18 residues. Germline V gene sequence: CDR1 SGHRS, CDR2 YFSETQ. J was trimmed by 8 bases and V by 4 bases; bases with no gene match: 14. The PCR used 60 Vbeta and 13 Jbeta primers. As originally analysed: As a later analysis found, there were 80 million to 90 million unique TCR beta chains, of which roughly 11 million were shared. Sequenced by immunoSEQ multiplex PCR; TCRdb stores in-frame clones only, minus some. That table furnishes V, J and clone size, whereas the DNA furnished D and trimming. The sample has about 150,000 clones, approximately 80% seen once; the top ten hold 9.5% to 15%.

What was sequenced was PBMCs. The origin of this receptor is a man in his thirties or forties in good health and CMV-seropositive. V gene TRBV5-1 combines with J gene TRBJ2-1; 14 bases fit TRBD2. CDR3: CASSTQSAGTSGSYEQFF. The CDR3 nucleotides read TGCGCCAGCAGCACCCAGTCAGCCGGGACTAGCGGGAGTTATGAGCAGTTCTTC.